This T cell receptor (beta chain) was documented in a study of tumor-infiltrating lymphocytes in primary liver carcinoma. Points from the study as a whole: Comparison of CD4+ and CD8+ repertoires was precluded by bulk unsorted samples.

From around 0.5 ug total RNA, TCR beta cDNA was generated with a primer in the constant region. Nested multiplex PCR, run for three rounds with slightly modified ARM-PCR, yielded TCR beta libraries. Primers for the first two PCR rounds were TRBV1-TRBV30 forward primers and a C-beta reverse primer (approximately 10 cycles per round). TCRdb re-derived calls from the multiplex PCR reads in MiXCR, one entry per CDR3 protein. The sample yields 310,000 or so distinct CDR3 sequences, 50% to 60% seen once. The germline V gene has CDR1 MGHRA and CDR2 YSYEKL. This CDR3 spans 13 amino acids. The sample holds a few counts of this clonotype. Its antigen remains unknown. The germline gene is not matched at one end of the junction; a read error may be the cause. Blood RNA originated from unsorted whole blood, with germline DNA additionally extracted. They drew about 4 milliliters of peripheral blood before surgery.

Sequenced input: peripheral blood. V usage is TRBV4-1 and J usage is TRBJ1-1; TRBD1 matches 9 bases. This clonotype was sampled from a woman younger than 45 with primary liver carcinoma and hepatitis B virus infection. CDR3 amino acids: CASSRDRDTEAFF. The CDR3 region has the DNA TGCGCTAGCAGTAGGGACAGGGACACTGAAGCTTTCTTT.